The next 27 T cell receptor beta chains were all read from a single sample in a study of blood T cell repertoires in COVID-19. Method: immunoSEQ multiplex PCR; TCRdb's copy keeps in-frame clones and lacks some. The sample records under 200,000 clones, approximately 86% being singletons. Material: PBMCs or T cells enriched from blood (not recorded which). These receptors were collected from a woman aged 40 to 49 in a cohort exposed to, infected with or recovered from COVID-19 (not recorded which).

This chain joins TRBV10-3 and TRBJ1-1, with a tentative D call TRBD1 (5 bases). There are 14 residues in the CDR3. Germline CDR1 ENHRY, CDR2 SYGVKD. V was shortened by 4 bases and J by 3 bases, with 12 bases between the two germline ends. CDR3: CAISGYRGDTEAFF. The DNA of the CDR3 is TGTGCCATCAGTGGATATCGGGGGGACACTGAAGCTTTCTTT.

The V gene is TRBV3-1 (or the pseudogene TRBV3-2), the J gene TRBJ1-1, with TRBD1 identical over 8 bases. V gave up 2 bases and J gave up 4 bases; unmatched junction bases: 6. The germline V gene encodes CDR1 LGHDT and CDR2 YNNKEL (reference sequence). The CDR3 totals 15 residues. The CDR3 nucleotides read TGTGCCAGCAGCCAAAGCCGACAGGGGTTCACTGAAGCTTTCTTT. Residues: CASSQSRQGFTEAFF.

As DNA, the CDR3 is TGTGCCAGCAGTCGTCGGGAGGAGTACAATGAGCAGTTCTTC. Its protein product is CASSRREEYNEQFF. This rearrangement joins TRBV7-9 to TRBJ2-1, with TRBD2 matching 7 bases. Germline CDR1 and CDR2: SEHNR and FQNEAQ (reference sequence). The V and J ends lost 6 bases and 4 bases, in that order; junction bases with no gene match: 6. This CDR3 comprises 14 residues.

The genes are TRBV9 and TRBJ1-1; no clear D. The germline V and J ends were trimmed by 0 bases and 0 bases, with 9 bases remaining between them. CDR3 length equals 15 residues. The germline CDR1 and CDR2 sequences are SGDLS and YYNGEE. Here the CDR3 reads CASSVAPGLNTEAFF. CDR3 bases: TGTGCCAGCAGCGTAGCCCCGGGGTTGAACACTGAAGCTTTCTTT. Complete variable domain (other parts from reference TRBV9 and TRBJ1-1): DSGVTQTPKHLITATGQRVTLRCSPRSGDLSVYWYQQSLDQGLQFLIQYYNGEERAKGNILERFSAQQFPDLHSELNLSSLELGDSALYFCASSVAPGLNTEAFFGQGTRLTVV.

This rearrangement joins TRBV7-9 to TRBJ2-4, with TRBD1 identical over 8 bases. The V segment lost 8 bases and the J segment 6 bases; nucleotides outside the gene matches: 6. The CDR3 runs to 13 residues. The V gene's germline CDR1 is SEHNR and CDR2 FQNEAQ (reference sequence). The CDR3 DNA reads TGTGCCAGCGGACAGGGATCTGGAAACATTCAGTACTTC. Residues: CASGQGSGNIQYF.

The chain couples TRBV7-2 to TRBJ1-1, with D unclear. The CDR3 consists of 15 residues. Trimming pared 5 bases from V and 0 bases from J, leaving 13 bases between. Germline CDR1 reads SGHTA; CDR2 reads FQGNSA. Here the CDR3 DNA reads TGTGCCAGCAGCCGTTCCGGGGAGGTGAACACTGAAGCTTTCTTT. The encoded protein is CASSRSGEVNTEAFF. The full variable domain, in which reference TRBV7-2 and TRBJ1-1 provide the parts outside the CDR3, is GAGVSQSPSNKVTEKGKDVELRCDPISGHTALYWYRQSLGQGLEFLIYFQGNSAPDKSGLPSDRFSAERTGGSVSTLTIQRTQQEDSAVYLCASSRSGEVNTEAFFGQGTRLTVV.

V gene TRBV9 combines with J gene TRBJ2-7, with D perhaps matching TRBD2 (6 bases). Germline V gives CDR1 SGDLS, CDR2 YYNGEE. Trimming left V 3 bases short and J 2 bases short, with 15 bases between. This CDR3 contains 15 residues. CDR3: CASSGPPSEPYEQYF. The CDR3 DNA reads TGTGCCAGCAGCGGCCCGCCTAGCGAACCCTACGAGCAGTACTTC.

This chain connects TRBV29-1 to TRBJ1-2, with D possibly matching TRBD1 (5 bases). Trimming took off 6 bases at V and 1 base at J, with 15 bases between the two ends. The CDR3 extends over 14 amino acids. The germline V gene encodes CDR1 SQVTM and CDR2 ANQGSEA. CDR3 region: CSVATRQNNYGYTF. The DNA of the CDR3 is TGCAGCGTCGCTACCCGACAGAATAACTATGGCTACACCTTC.

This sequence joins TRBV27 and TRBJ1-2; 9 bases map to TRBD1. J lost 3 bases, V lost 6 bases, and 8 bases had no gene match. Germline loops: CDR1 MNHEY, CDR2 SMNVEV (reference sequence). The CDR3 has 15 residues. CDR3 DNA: TGTGCCAGCAGCCATTACAGGGGGCCCCACTATGGCTACACCTTC. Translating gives CASSHYRGPHYGYTF.

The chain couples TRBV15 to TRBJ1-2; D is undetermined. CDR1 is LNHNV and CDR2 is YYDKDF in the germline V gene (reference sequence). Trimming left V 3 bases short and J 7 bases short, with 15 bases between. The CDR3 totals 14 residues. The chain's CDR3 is CATSSPTRVGGYTF. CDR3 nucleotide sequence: TGTGCCACCAGCAGTCCCACGCGGGTTGGTGGCTACACCTTC.

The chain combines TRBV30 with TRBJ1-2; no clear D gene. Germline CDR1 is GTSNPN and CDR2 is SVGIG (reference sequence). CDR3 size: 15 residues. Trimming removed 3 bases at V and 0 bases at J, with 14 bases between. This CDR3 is CAWSPEAVPNYGYTF. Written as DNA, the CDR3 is TGTGCCTGGAGCCCCGAGGCAGTACCTAACTATGGCTACACCTTC.

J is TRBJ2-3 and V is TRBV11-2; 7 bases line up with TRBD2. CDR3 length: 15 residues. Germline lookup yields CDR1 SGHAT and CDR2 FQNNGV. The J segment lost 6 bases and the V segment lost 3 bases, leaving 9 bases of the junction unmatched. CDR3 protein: CASSFSSGIGDTQYF. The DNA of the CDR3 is TGTGCCAGCAGCTTTTCGAGCGGGATTGGTGATACGCAGTATTTT.

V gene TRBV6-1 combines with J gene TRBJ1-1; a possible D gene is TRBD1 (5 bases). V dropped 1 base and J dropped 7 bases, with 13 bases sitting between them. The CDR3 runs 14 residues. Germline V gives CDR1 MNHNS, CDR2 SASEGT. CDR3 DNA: TGTGCCAGCAGTGAAGTCGTATTGGGGGGTGAAGCTTTCTTT. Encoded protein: CASSEVVLGGEAFF.

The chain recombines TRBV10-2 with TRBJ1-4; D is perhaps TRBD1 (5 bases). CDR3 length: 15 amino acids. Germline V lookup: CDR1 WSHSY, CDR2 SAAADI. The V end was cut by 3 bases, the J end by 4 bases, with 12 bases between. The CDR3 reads CASSDLGPFNEKLFF. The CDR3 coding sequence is TGCGCCAGCAGTGATTTGGGGCCCTTTAATGAAAAACTGTTTTTT.

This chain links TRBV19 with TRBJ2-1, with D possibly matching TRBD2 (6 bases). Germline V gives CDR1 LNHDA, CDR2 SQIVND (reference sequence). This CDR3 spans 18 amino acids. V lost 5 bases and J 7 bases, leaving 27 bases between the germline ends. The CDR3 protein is CASSRSIAAGNLRNEQFF. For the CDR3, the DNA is TGTGCCAGTAGTCGCTCTATCGCAGCGGGCAACTTAAGGAATGAGCAGTTCTTC.

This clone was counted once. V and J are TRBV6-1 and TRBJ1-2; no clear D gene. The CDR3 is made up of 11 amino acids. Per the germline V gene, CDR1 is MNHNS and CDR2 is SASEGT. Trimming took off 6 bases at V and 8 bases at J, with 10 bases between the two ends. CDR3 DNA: TGTGCCAGCAGCTCGGAGCCAGGCTACACCTTC. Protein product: CASSSEPGYTF.

The CDR3: CASSPDRGDSPLHF. The CDR3 nucleotides read TGTGCCAGCAGCCCGGACAGGGGTGATTCACCCCTCCACTTT. The V call is TRBV5-4, the J call TRBJ1-6; 9 bases line up with TRBD1. Trimming removed 4 bases from V and 8 bases from J; junction bases left unmatched: 4. The germline gives CDR1 SGHNT, CDR2 YYREEE (reference sequence). The CDR3 totals 14 residues.

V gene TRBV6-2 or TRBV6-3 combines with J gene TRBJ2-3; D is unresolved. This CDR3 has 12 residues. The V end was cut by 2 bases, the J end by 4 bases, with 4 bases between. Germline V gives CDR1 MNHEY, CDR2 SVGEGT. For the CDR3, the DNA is TGTGCCAGCAGTTACCAGGCAGATACGCAGTATTTT. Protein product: CASSYQADTQYF.

CDR3 nucleotide sequence: TGTGCCAGCAGCTTGCGGTCAGCGGCAACCTACGAGCAGTACTTC. Translated, it gives CASSLRSAATYEQYF. The V call is TRBV5-6, the J call TRBJ2-7, with a possible D match to TRBD2 (5 bases). V was trimmed by 1 base and J by 2 bases, leaving 13 bases between them. The CDR3 loop spans 15 amino acids. Germline V CDR1 and CDR2: SGHDT, YYEEEE.

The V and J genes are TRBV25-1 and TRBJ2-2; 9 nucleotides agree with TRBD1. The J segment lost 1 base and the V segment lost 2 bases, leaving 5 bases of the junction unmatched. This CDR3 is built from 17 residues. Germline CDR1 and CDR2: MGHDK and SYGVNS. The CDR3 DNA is TGTGCCAGCAGTGAAGTACAGGGGGCGAAGAACACCGGGGAGCTGTTTTTT. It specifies CASSEVQGAKNTGELFF. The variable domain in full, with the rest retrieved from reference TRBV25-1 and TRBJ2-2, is EADIYQTPRYLVIGTGKKITLECSQTMGHDKMYWYQQDPGMELHLIHYSYGVNSTEKGDLSSESTVSRIRTEHFPLTLESARPSHTSQYLCASSEVQGAKNTGELFFGEGSRLTVL.

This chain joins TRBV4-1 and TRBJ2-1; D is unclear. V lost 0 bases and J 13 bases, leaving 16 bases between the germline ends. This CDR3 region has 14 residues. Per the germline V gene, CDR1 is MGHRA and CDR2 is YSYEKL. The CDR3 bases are TGCGCCAGCAGCCAAGAGACTGAGACCCCAAGTCAGTTCTTC. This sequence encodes CASSQETETPSQFF.

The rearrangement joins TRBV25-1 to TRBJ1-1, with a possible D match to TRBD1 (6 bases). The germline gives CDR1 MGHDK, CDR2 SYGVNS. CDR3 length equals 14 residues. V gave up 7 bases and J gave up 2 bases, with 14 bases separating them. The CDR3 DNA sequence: TGTGCCAGCATCCTAGACAGGTACAACACTGAAGCTTTCTTT. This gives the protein CASILDRYNTEAFF.

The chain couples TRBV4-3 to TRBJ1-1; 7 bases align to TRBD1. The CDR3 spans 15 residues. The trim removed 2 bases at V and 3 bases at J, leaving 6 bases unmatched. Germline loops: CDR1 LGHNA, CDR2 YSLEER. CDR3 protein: CASSQFRGPDTEAFF. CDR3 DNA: TGCGCCAGCAGCCAATTTAGGGGGCCCGACACTGAAGCTTTCTTT.

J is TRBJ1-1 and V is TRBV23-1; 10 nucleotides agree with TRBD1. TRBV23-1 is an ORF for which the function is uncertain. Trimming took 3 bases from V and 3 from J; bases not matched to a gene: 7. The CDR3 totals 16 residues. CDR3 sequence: CASSQNSGTGDTEAFF. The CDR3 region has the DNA TGCGCCAGCAGTCAGAACTCCGGGACAGGGGACACTGAAGCTTTCTTT.

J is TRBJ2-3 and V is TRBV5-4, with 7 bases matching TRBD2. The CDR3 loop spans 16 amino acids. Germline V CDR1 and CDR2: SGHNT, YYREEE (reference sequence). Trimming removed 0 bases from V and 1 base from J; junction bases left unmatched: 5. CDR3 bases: TGTGCCAGCAGCTTGGCTGCCAGCGGGGGCACAGATACGCAGTATTTT. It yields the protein CASSLAASGGTDTQYF.

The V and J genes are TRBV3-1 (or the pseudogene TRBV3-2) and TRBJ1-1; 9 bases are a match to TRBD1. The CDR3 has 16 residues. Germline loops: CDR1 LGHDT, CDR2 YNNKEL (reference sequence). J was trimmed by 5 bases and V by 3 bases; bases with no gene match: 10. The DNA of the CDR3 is TGTGCCAGCAGCCAGAGGGTTGACAGGGGGGGAACTGAAGCTTTCTTT. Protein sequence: CASSQRVDRGGTEAFF.

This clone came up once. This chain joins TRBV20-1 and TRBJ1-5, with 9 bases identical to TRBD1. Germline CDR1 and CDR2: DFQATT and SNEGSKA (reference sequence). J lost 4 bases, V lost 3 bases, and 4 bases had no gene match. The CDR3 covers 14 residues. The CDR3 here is CSASSGTGNQPQHF. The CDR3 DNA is TGCAGTGCTAGTTCAGGGACAGGGAATCAGCCCCAGCATTTT.